This T cell receptor (beta chain) was identified during a study of a mutant IDH1 vaccine in newly diagnosed glioma. Background on the study: Sex distribution of treated patients was about 60% male and approximately 38% female; mean age was 40.4 years. It was radiotherapy, temozolomide, or both that patients received previously, with most receiving both.

Libraries were prepared by immunoSEQ multiplex PCR; TCRdb keeps only in-frame clonotypes and omits some of them. This sample has roughly 16,000 clones, with approximately 80% found just once. Regarding this clone: The target antigen is unknown.

The time point denotes: baseline, week 1 (first vaccination visit). Treatment of the sample: pre-vaccination baseline after standard-of-care therapy. In every donor, the tumor was a new WHO grade 3 or 4 IDH1-mutant, ATRX-lost astrocytoma. The CDR3 sequence is 16 residues long. In germline, CDR1 is MNHNS, CDR2 SASEGT. V was trimmed by 0 bases and J by 7 bases, leaving 19 bases between them. Study-wide points: The occurrence of vaccine-induced immune responses was seen in 90% to 95% of patients.

The chain employs TRBV6-1 and TRBJ2-7; D is possibly TRBD2 (5 bases). The sample in question was PBMCs, obtained from a glioma patient treated with radiotherapy, temozolomide or both. This TCR derives from a man in his forties or fifties with glioma. The CDR3: CASSEASGGRPGEQYV. DNA of the CDR3: TGTGCCAGCAGTGAAGCTTCTGGTGGGAGACCGGGGGAGCAGTACGTC.